Listed below are T cell receptor beta chains from one sample, sequenced in a study of CD8+CD57+ T cells in acquired aplastic anemia. TCRdb re-called the reads with MiXCR, one entry per CDR3 protein. The sample consists of 250,000 to 350,000 distinct CDR3 sequences, 56% of them appearing once. Sequencing used sorted CD4+, CD8+, or CD8+CD57+ T cells (not recorded which) from PBMCs. Receptor source: a human donor with aplastic anemia. Each CDR3 is given with its conserved first and last residue. The D gene is left open where the match is weak.

. | TRBV7-9 | CASSGPQGPYEQYF
TRBD2 | TRBV12-3/TRBV12-4 | CASGEGQGYNEQYF
. | TRBV19 | CASRVSWAGSGNTIYF
. | TRBV10-3 | CAISEEVGYEQFF
. | TRBV7-2 | CASSNSYEQYF
TRBD1 | TRBV25-1 | CASRARTGGAGNYGYTF
. | TRBV7-9 | CASSQGVAYYEQYF
. | TRBV12-3/TRBV12-4 | CASSLRDHNEQFF
. | TRBV6-1 | CASSARTDQPQHF
. | TRBV7-6 | CASSLGGQVDTQYF
TRBD2 | TRBV15 | CATSREGLAGGLLQHEQYF
. | TRBV12-3/TRBV12-4 | CASSPRGPAPDAQYF
. | TRBV7-9 | CASSKPGPGKAFF
TRBD1 | TRBV19 | CASSIRTGDTDTQYF
. | TRBV18 | CASSPLGQSNSPLHF
TRBD2 | TRBV2 | CAGGGGSSYEQYF
TRBD2 | TRBV7-9 | CASSFLAGGGDTQYF
TRBD1 | TRBV3-1 | CASSHGTVNNSPLHF
TRBD2 | TRBV20-1 | CSARAPTLAYTSGEETQYF
. | TRBV20-1 | CSASRQATYEQYF
TRBD1 | TRBV5-1 | CASSRQGQEAQYF
. | TRBV5-1 | CASRKGPTKAFF
. | TRBV19 | CASSIGGLGGNTIYF
TRBD2 | TRBV5-1 | CASSPGTSGRTSTDTQYF
TRBD2 | TRBV20-1 | CSAWEGETQYF
. | TRBV5-1 | CTSSLASGNTEAFF
. | TRBV24-1 | CATSETAGSTDTQYF
. | TRBV7-8 | CASSLMGFVETQYF
TRBD1 | TRBV29-1 | CSVSGTGGHEQFF
. | TRBV7-6 | CASSLGRESNSPLHF
. | TRBV5-1 | CASSLGVSPRDTGELFF
TRBD2 | TRBV5-4 | CASSWGLAYEQYF
TRBD1 | TRBV2 | CASSELPGQGSHF
TRBD1 | TRBV6-6 | CASSTTGSGPQHF
. | TRBV7-9 | CASSPAGWSDGYTF
TRBD2 | TRBV7-3 | CASGTSGSNEQFF
. | TRBV5-1 | CASSSYPGSYEQYF
TRBD1 | TRBV7-6 | CASSQTGATEAFF
. | TRBV11-2 | CASSLGPALYEQYF
. | TRBV5-4 | CASSLEAQLNIQYF
TRBD2 | TRBV19 | CASSIVPSGRASDTQYF
. | TRBV7-3 | CASSRRAGRGGYTF
TRBD1 | TRBV7-9 | CASSSTGLVGYTF
. | TRBV19 | CASTPKAGLEAFF
. | TRBV20-1 | CSASYSGQGRGYEQYF
TRBD2 | TRBV24-1 | CATSDHHGLAGLYEQYF
. | TRBV7-9 | CASSPRPPGNTEAFF
. | TRBV29-1 | CSVGSETQYF
. | TRBV7-9 | CASGGYQETQYF